This TCR beta chain was identified during a study of T cells in Graves' hyperthyroidism and ophthalmopathy (dated by TCRdb to about 2019). With regard to the full study: Peripheral blood samples were taken at the time of initial diagnosis, prior to any treatment. To identify distinguishing TCR V-J signatures, a discovery cohort of some 100 patients was used, comprising 43 with Graves' ophthalmopathy and some 60 with stable Graves' hyperthyroidism. Prospective prediction of ophthalmopathy was tested in an independent validation cohort of 18 to 20 hyperthyroidism patients and around 16 patients who later progressed to ophthalmopathy. The approximately 100 discovery patients were divided at random into training and test sets in a 7:3 ratio. In about 6 Graves' hyperthyroidism patients, the study also compared T-cell repertoires from thyroid tissue with T-cell repertoires from blood. After blood sampling, hyperthyroidism patients were treated with methimazole at a starting dose of 30 mg daily, and ophthalmopathy patients were treated with high-dose intravenous methylprednisolone. The paper reports TCR Vbeta CDR3 sequencing of about 140 peripheral blood samples: over 40 ophthalmopathy, under 80 hyperthyroidism and around 17 progressor patients.

Worth noting for this clonotype: Its antigen specificity is not known. Per-nucleotide qualities are absent, and no much larger clonotype sits a single base away.

Reading the germline V gene (reference sequence) gives CDR1 DFQATT and CDR2 SNEGSKA. The CDR3 starts with the cysteine, ends with the phenylalanine, and has 15 residues. Of all the DNA, just the CDR3 is kept, 45 bases in frame from base 1. Here V drops 0 bases and J drops 3 bases, and the junction holds 4 bases not matched to any gene. The TCR beta CDR3 regions were amplified from the RNA transcripts. For the first round of RT-PCR on the TCR CDR3, the HTBI primer set was used together with the Qiagen OneStep RT-PCR kit. Libraries were constructed in a second round of multiplex PCR, after which size selection and purification were carried out. The libraries were sequenced on an Illumina HiSeq2000 using paired-end 100 bp reads. As for the original processing: SOAPnuke was used to process the raw data, throwing out any read that contained adapters or uncalled bases, had a mean Phred below 15, or lacked an exact constant-primer or identifier match. High-quality paired reads were merged using COPE v1.2.5, and each unique nucleotide sequence was defined as a clonotype. Clonotypes were aligned to IMGT TRBV, TRBD and TRBJ reference segments using MiTCR v1.1. The analysis included only V-J combinations with a frequency above 0.0001, which together covered 99.2% of the repertoires. A TCS score was defined as the ratio of F50 (clonal expansion) to E x V (chaos), with BLOSUM62-based TCRdist applied between CDR3 peptides within each V-J. Welch's t-statistics and random forest reduced some 510 V-J features to 10 to 15, which were used in a naive Bayes classifier (R e1071). TCRdb trimmed the raw reads at Q25, called clones with MiXCR and kept productive beta chains. Each record represents a unique CDR3 protein, reported with the most common genes and DNA among its rows. For this entry, the V and J calls and clone size follow TCRdb and not the study's own pipeline. The sample table contains some 550,000 distinct CDR3 sequences; only one count was recorded for roughly 20% of them. The ten largest account for roughly 29% of the sample.

Graves' hyperthyroidism was defined as stable when no progression to ophthalmopathy occurred over 18 months of follow-up. Hyperthyroidism patients were aged 18 to 65 years and newly diagnosed, with disease duration of less than 2 months. Patients with uncontrolled infections, other autoimmune diseases, pregnancy or lactation were excluded. Diagnoses relied on clinical symptoms, serum thyroxine and TRAb, thyroid ultrasound and orbital computed tomography. Ficoll-Paque density gradient centrifugation was used to isolate PBMCs from approximately 10 ml of fresh peripheral blood. Total RNA was extracted using Trizol reagent, and RNA quality was assessed on an Agilent 2100 Bioanalyzer. On the study overall, not on this receptor specifically: In validation, progression to ophthalmopathy was predicted by the model with 70.59% sensitivity and approximately 78% specificity, a median of approximately 6.5 months before onset. A model built on a 13 V-J signature distinguished ophthalmopathy from stable hyperthyroidism, reaching approximately 89% sensitivity and about 81% specificity in cross-validation and 80%/75% in testing. Most expanded thyroid clonotypes (frequency above 0.001) were also detected in blood, a finding suggesting that blood repertoires may reflect thyroid immune responses. No statistical method was used to set the sample size in advance, and investigators knew the group allocation.

This TCR came from a man aged 18 to 29 with Graves' hyperthyroidism. The sequenced sample was blood. The chain couples TRBV20-1 to TRBJ2-5, with 10 central nucleotides matching TRBD1. In nucleotides, the sequence is TGCAGTGCTAGAGATCACGGACAGGGGGAAGAGACCCAGTACTTC. Its translation reads: CSARDHGQGEETQYF.